This record covers a single TCR beta chain. Germline values: CDR1 SGHAT, CDR2 FQNNGV. This CDR3 contains 14 residues. V lost 6 bases and J 2 bases, leaving 13 bases between the germline ends. PBMC libraries mostly used about 500 ng of input genomic DNA, with six replicates per sample. Here immunoSEQ multiplex PCR was the method, and the copy in TCRdb shows in-frame clones only, minus some. This repertoire shows roughly 15,000 clones, under 80% found once; its top ten account for roughly 2.3%. The sample originates from a study of neoadjuvant anti-PD-1 for oral cavity cancer. Time point reported: after neoadjuvant nivolumab, at surgical resection.

The rearrangement links TRBV11-2 to TRBJ1-1; D unresolved. This specimen was PBMCs, taken after nivolumab (anti-PD-1) treatment. This sequence originates from a person aged 35-79 years with oral cavity squamous cell carcinoma. CDR3 DNA: TGTGCCAGCAGTCCAAGTGCTTATAACACTGAAGCTTTCTTT. Its translation is CASSPSAYNTEAFF.